This TCR beta chain was identified during a study of T cells after yellow fever vaccination. Turning to the study itself: Those fractions that held only low numbers of cells were prepared using the SMART-Seq v4 Ultra Low Input RNA kit. Study-wide results and limits: Although most clonotypes did not, a small share appeared in both CD4 and CD8 compartments.

The CDR3 covers 14 residues. Deletions cut 2 bases from V and 5 bases from J, with 15 bases between. CDR1 is DFQATT, CDR2 SNEGSKA, per germline (reference sequence). A single count supports this clonotype. Its antigen is as yet unknown. A 5'RACE template-switching step, the method used to make TCR cDNA, added a universal primer site and UMIs. TCRdb itself ran the 5' RACE reads through MiXCR, one entry per CDR3 protein. This table holds 100,000 to 150,000 distinct CDR3 sequences, about 6.8% found once. The sample was CD4+ T cells sorted from PBMCs, taken roughly seven weeks after the first yellow fever vaccination. This receptor was obtained from a man in his late teens or twenties who received the YFV17D yellow fever vaccine. The chain employs TRBV20-1 and TRBJ1-1; no definite D call. CDR3 sequence (DNA): TGCAGTGCTAGATGGGCCCCGGGAGGGACTGAAGCTTTCTTT. It codes for CSARWAPGGTEAFF.